This paragraph covers one T cell receptor beta chain sequence. The antigen is undetermined. Between the trimmed V and J ends, which lost 9 bases and 8 bases, there was a span of 19 bases. The CDR3 has 14 residues. In germline, CDR1 is SEHNR, CDR2 FQNEAQ (reference sequence). Profiling relied on immunoSEQ multiplex PCR, and the TCRdb table lists in-frame clones only, not all of them. The sample includes 85,000 to 130,000 clones, 92% of them seen just once. The data are from a study of siplizumab effects on memory and regulatory T cells. Study results and limitations: The Treg-derived share of mappable alloreactive CD4+ clones averaged approximately 71% with siplizumab and 25% to 30% in controls. Roughly 80-96% of proliferating CD4+ or CD8+ clones defied assignment to a naive or memory phenotype. Naive T cells, seemingly more diverse than memory cells, seemed major alloresponse contributors.

Sequenced sample: Tregs sorted from blood. The chain combines TRBV7-9 with TRBJ2-2; D may be TRBD1 or TRBD2 (6 bases each). The clonotype was recovered from a human donor in good health. The CDR3 DNA reads as TGTGCCAGTCACCCCTCCGGGGGCTGGGGGGAGCTGTTTTTT. It encodes CASHPSGGWGELFF. The variable domain in full, completed from reference TRBV7-9 and TRBJ2-2, reads DTGVSQNPRHKITKRGQNVTFRCDPISEHNRLYWYRQTLGQGPEFLTYFQNEAQLEKSRLLSDRFSAERPKGSFSTLEIQRTEQGDSAMYLCASHPSGGWGELFFGEGSRLTVL.